This is a list of T cell receptor beta chains from one sample in a study of blood T cell repertoires in COVID-19. Sequencing used immunoSEQ multiplex PCR; TCRdb keeps in-frame clones, though not all of them. The sample has around 270,000 clones; approximately 85% are singletons. Input material: PBMCs or T cells enriched from blood (not recorded which). These receptors all stem from a woman in her 30s who had recovered from COVID-19. CDR3s include the opening cysteine and the closing phenylalanine or tryptophan. The D gene is left open where the match is weak. Size is stated for part of the rows, as once, few or many counts, or as a class when the clone is expanded.

D gene: .; V gene: TRBV18; J gene: TRBJ1-1; clone size: few; CDR3 length: 14; CDR3 protein: CATRDTGQNTEAFF; CDR3 DNA: TGTGCCACCCGAGATACGGGACAGAACACTGAAGCTTTCTTT
D gene: .; V gene: TRBV3-1/TRBV3-2; J gene: TRBJ1-1; clone size: once; CDR3 length: 15; CDR3 protein: CASSQGSHPNTEAFF; CDR3 DNA: TGTGCCAGCAGCCAAGGATCACACCCGAACACTGAAGCTTTCTTT
D gene: .; V gene: TRBV3-1/TRBV3-2; J gene: TRBJ2-2; clone size: .; CDR3 length: 14; CDR3 protein: CASSQELSTGELFF; CDR3 DNA: TGTGCCAGCAGCCAAGAGCTGAGCACCGGGGAGCTGTTTTTT
D gene: .; V gene: TRBV5-1; J gene: TRBJ2-3; clone size: once; CDR3 length: 15; CDR3 protein: CASSIRQEGTDTQYF; CDR3 DNA: TGCGCCAGCAGCATCCGACAGGAAGGCACAGATACGCAGTATTTT
D gene: TRBD1; V gene: TRBV7-9; J gene: TRBJ1-1; clone size: .; CDR3 length: 15; CDR3 protein: CASSRTDTGDTEAFF; CDR3 DNA: TGTGCCAGCAGCCGAACTGATACAGGGGACACTGAAGCTTTCTTT
D gene: TRBD1; V gene: TRBV14; J gene: TRBJ1-1; clone size: .; CDR3 length: 15; CDR3 protein: CASSQSTGVNTEAFF; CDR3 DNA: TGTGCCAGCAGCCAATCTACAGGGGTGAACACTGAAGCTTTCTTT
D gene: TRBD1; V gene: TRBV28; J gene: TRBJ1-2; clone size: .; CDR3 length: 15; CDR3 protein: CASSLSGTGRYGYTF; CDR3 DNA: TGTGCCAGCAGTTTATCCGGGACAGGCCGCTATGGCTACACCTTC
D gene: .; V gene: TRBV12-3/TRBV12-4; J gene: TRBJ1-5; clone size: .; CDR3 length: 11; CDR3 protein: CASSSTGSQHF; CDR3 DNA: TGTGCCAGCAGTTCCACAGGGTCCCAGCATTTT
D gene: TRBD1; V gene: TRBV19; J gene: TRBJ1-5; clone size: once; CDR3 length: 13; CDR3 protein: CASSSTGSQPQHF; CDR3 DNA: TGTGCCAGTAGTTCGACAGGGTCTCAGCCCCAGCATTTT
D gene: .; V gene: TRBV6-5; J gene: TRBJ1-2; clone size: .; CDR3 length: 14; CDR3 protein: CASKATATNYGYTF; CDR3 DNA: TGTGCCAGCAAAGCGACAGCTACTAACTATGGCTACACCTTC
D gene: .; V gene: TRBV29-1; J gene: TRBJ2-3; clone size: once; CDR3 length: 14; CDR3 protein: CSVVGRTSTDTQYF; CDR3 DNA: TGCAGCGTCGTGGGGAGAACAAGCACAGATACGCAGTATTTT
D gene: TRBD2; V gene: TRBV30; J gene: TRBJ2-1; clone size: .; CDR3 length: 18; CDR3 protein: CAWSVLTGSLAGNNEQFF; CDR3 DNA: TGTGCCTGGAGTGTACTGACAGGGTCACTAGCGGGAAACAATGAGCAGTTCTTC
D gene: .; V gene: TRBV6-5; J gene: TRBJ2-5; clone size: .; CDR3 length: 14; CDR3 protein: CASSKAGGGKTQYF; CDR3 DNA: TGTGCCAGCAGCAAGGCAGGCGGCGGGAAGACCCAGTACTTC
D gene: .; V gene: TRBV9; J gene: TRBJ2-3; clone size: once; CDR3 length: 17; CDR3 protein: CASSAGEKPQVSDTQYF; CDR3 DNA: TGTGCCAGCAGCGCGGGGGAGAAGCCCCAAGTATCAGATACGCAGTATTTT
D gene: TRBD1; V gene: TRBV24-1; J gene: TRBJ2-7; clone size: .; CDR3 length: 14; CDR3 protein: CATSTGGSSYEQYF; CDR3 DNA: TGTGCCACCAGTACAGGGGGAAGCTCCTACGAGCAGTACTTC
D gene: .; V gene: TRBV7-9; J gene: TRBJ2-3; clone size: .; CDR3 length: 16; CDR3 protein: CASSPPGQGMTDTQYF; CDR3 DNA: TGTGCCAGCAGCCCCCCCGGCCAGGGAATGACAGATACGCAGTATTTT
D gene: .; V gene: TRBV7-8; J gene: TRBJ2-2; clone size: .; CDR3 length: 16; CDR3 protein: CASSLFSVKNTGELFF; CDR3 DNA: TGTGCCAGCAGCTTATTTTCAGTCAAAAACACCGGGGAGCTGTTTTTT
D gene: TRBD2; V gene: TRBV28; J gene: TRBJ2-3; clone size: .; CDR3 length: 16; CDR3 protein: CASSYRLAGLADTQYF; CDR3 DNA: TGTGCCAGCAGTTACAGACTAGCGGGACTGGCAGATACGCAGTATTTT
D gene: TRBD2; V gene: TRBV5-1; J gene: TRBJ2-3; clone size: .; CDR3 length: 18; CDR3 protein: CASSFQHRTSGRTDTQYF; CDR3 DNA: TGCGCCAGCAGCTTTCAACATAGGACTAGCGGGAGAACAGATACGCAGTATTTT
D gene: .; V gene: TRBV30; J gene: TRBJ2-4; clone size: .; CDR3 length: 15; CDR3 protein: CAWSGSVLAKNIQYF; CDR3 DNA: TGTGCCTGGAGTGGGTCGGTACTAGCCAAAAACATTCAGTACTTC
D gene: .; V gene: TRBV30; J gene: TRBJ1-6; clone size: .; CDR3 length: 15; CDR3 protein: CAWRDSGSYNSPLHF; CDR3 DNA: TGTGCCTGGAGGGACAGTGGGTCCTATAATTCACCCCTCCACTTT
D gene: .; V gene: TRBV18; J gene: TRBJ2-3; clone size: .; CDR3 length: 16; CDR3 protein: CASSPGAGAFADTQYF; CDR3 DNA: TGTGCCAGCTCACCAGGGGCGGGGGCCTTCGCAGATACGCAGTATTTT
D gene: .; V gene: TRBV7-9; J gene: TRBJ1-5; clone size: .; CDR3 length: 14; CDR3 protein: CASSGGLYVQPQHF; CDR3 DNA: TGTGCCAGCAGCGGCGGGCTCTACGTCCAGCCCCAGCATTTT
D gene: .; V gene: TRBV19; J gene: TRBJ2-3; clone size: once; CDR3 length: 13; CDR3 protein: CATRPAGSDTQYF; CDR3 DNA: TGTGCCACCAGACCCGCAGGATCAGATACGCAGTATTTT
D gene: TRBD2; V gene: TRBV11-2; J gene: TRBJ2-7; clone size: few; CDR3 length: 14; CDR3 protein: CASRMASGAYEQYF; CDR3 DNA: TGTGCCAGCCGTATGGCTAGCGGTGCATACGAGCAGTACTTC
D gene: TRBD1; V gene: TRBV7-9; J gene: TRBJ2-2; clone size: .; CDR3 length: 15; CDR3 protein: CASSSRGLYTGELFF; CDR3 DNA: TGTGCCAGCAGCTCCAGGGGGCTTTACACCGGGGAGCTGTTTTTT
D gene: .; V gene: TRBV30; J gene: TRBJ2-7; clone size: few; CDR3 length: 14; CDR3 protein: CAWSLSAGIDEQYF; CDR3 DNA: TGTGCCTGGAGTCTCTCCGCGGGGATAGACGAGCAGTACTTC
D gene: .; V gene: TRBV4-2; J gene: TRBJ2-3; clone size: .; CDR3 length: 16; CDR3 protein: CASSQEGGGVADTQYF; CDR3 DNA: TGTGCCAGCAGCCAAGAAGGAGGGGGCGTAGCAGATACGCAGTATTTT
D gene: .; V gene: TRBV29-1; J gene: TRBJ1-1; clone size: .; CDR3 length: 11; CDR3 protein: CSVRANTEAFF; CDR3 DNA: TGCAGCGTCAGGGCGAACACTGAAGCTTTCTTT
D gene: .; V gene: TRBV28; J gene: TRBJ1-2; clone size: .; CDR3 length: 14; CDR3 protein: CASRRQANFYGYTF; CDR3 DNA: TGTGCCAGCCGCCGGCAGGCAAACTTCTATGGCTACACCTTC
D gene: .; V gene: TRBV29-1; J gene: TRBJ2-7; clone size: .; CDR3 length: 14; CDR3 protein: CSVTLRLALGEQYF; CDR3 DNA: TGCAGCGTCACCCTTCGACTTGCGCTGGGCGAGCAGTACTTC
D gene: .; V gene: TRBV7-2; J gene: TRBJ1-2; clone size: .; CDR3 length: 16; CDR3 protein: CASSLRGGTTNYGYTF; CDR3 DNA: TGTGCCAGCAGCCTCCGGGGTGGGACAACAAACTATGGCTACACCTTC
D gene: TRBD1; V gene: TRBV10-2; J gene: TRBJ1-1; clone size: .; CDR3 length: 18; CDR3 protein: CASRQGGDRHYPNTEAFF; CDR3 DNA: TGCGCCAGCAGACAAGGGGGGGACAGGCATTATCCGAACACTGAAGCTTTCTTT
D gene: TRBD1; V gene: TRBV6-6; J gene: TRBJ1-4; clone size: .; CDR3 length: 19; CDR3 protein: CASSQHQAPMGTVNEKLFF; CDR3 DNA: TGTGCCAGCAGTCAACACCAGGCCCCGATGGGGACAGTTAATGAAAAACTGTTTTTT
D gene: .; V gene: TRBV6-1; J gene: TRBJ1-5; clone size: .; CDR3 length: 16; CDR3 protein: CASSESRGYSNQPQHF; CDR3 DNA: TGTGCCAGCAGTGAGAGCCGGGGTTATAGCAATCAGCCCCAGCATTTT
D gene: .; V gene: TRBV24-1; J gene: TRBJ2-1; clone size: .; CDR3 length: 13; CDR3 protein: CATSDFSRVGQFF; CDR3 DNA: TGTGCCACCAGTGATTTCTCCAGGGTTGGGCAGTTCTTC
D gene: TRBD1; V gene: TRBV30; J gene: TRBJ1-2; clone size: .; CDR3 length: 14; CDR3 protein: CAWRKTGTNYGYTF; CDR3 DNA: TGTGCCTGGAGGAAGACAGGGACCAACTATGGCTACACCTTC
D gene: .; V gene: TRBV28; J gene: TRBJ1-1; clone size: .; CDR3 length: 14; CDR3 protein: CASSLGGRGTEAFF; CDR3 DNA: TGTGCCAGCAGTTTAGGAGGACGGGGGACTGAAGCTTTCTTT
D gene: .; V gene: TRBV18; J gene: TRBJ2-3; clone size: .; CDR3 length: 15; CDR3 protein: CASSPLPGGTDTQYF; CDR3 DNA: TGTGCCAGCTCACCACTTCCAGGGGGCACAGATACGCAGTATTTT
D gene: .; V gene: TRBV27; J gene: TRBJ1-6; clone size: .; CDR3 length: 14; CDR3 protein: CASSFRESSSPLHF; CDR3 DNA: TGTGCCAGCAGTTTCCGGGAATCCAGCTCACCCCTCCACTTT
D gene: TRBD1; V gene: TRBV29-1; J gene: TRBJ1-5; clone size: few; CDR3 length: 13; CDR3 protein: CSVMDREDQPQHF; CDR3 DNA: TGCAGCGTTATGGACAGGGAGGATCAGCCCCAGCATTTT
D gene: .; V gene: TRBV6-5; J gene: TRBJ2-3; clone size: .; CDR3 length: 15; CDR3 protein: CASIRSVAGTDTQYF; CDR3 DNA: TGTGCCAGCATCCGTAGCGTGGCCGGCACAGATACGCAGTATTTT
D gene: TRBD1; V gene: TRBV4-2; J gene: TRBJ1-2; clone size: many; CDR3 length: 17; CDR3 protein: CASSQDQPLTGDQGYTF; CDR3 DNA: TGTGCCAGCAGCCAAGACCAACCTCTGACAGGGGACCAAGGCTACACCTTC
D gene: TRBD1; V gene: TRBV6-5; J gene: TRBJ2-7; clone size: .; CDR3 length: 13; CDR3 protein: CANSGTGPYEQYF; CDR3 DNA: TGTGCCAATTCCGGGACAGGACCCTACGAGCAGTACTTC
D gene: .; V gene: TRBV5-1; J gene: TRBJ1-2; clone size: .; CDR3 length: 14; CDR3 protein: CASSLMGQDYGYTF; CDR3 DNA: TGCGCCAGCAGCTTGATGGGGCAGGACTATGGCTACACCTTC
D gene: TRBD1; V gene: TRBV28; J gene: TRBJ1-2; clone size: .; CDR3 length: 15; CDR3 protein: CASSLLTGTNYGYTF; CDR3 DNA: TGTGCCAGCAGCCTTTTGACAGGGACTAACTATGGCTACACCTTC
D gene: TRBD2; V gene: TRBV6-5; J gene: TRBJ2-7; clone size: once; CDR3 length: 16; CDR3 protein: CASSYRTSGRSYEQYF; CDR3 DNA: TGTGCCAGCAGTTACCGGACTAGCGGGAGGAGCTACGAGCAGTACTTC
D gene: TRBD2; V gene: TRBV10-3; J gene: TRBJ2-7; clone size: .; CDR3 length: 15; CDR3 protein: CAIRSMGLAVDEQYF; CDR3 DNA: TGTGCCATTAGGAGCATGGGACTAGCGGTCGATGAGCAGTACTTC
D gene: .; V gene: TRBV9; J gene: TRBJ2-5; clone size: once; CDR3 length: 15; CDR3 protein: CASSVGPQGQETQYF; CDR3 DNA: TGTGCCAGCAGCGTCGGGCCCCAGGGCCAAGAGACCCAGTACTTC
D gene: .; V gene: TRBV3-1/TRBV3-2; J gene: TRBJ2-7; clone size: .; CDR3 length: 12; CDR3 protein: CASSRDTYEQYF; CDR3 DNA: TGTGCCAGCAGCCGTGACACCTACGAGCAGTACTTC
D gene: .; V gene: TRBV6-5; J gene: TRBJ1-1; clone size: .; CDR3 length: 14; CDR3 protein: CASSYYGLTGEAFF; CDR3 DNA: TGTGCCAGCAGTTACTATGGACTGACGGGTGAAGCTTTCTTT
D gene: TRBD1; V gene: TRBV5-1; J gene: TRBJ2-5; clone size: .; CDR3 length: 14; CDR3 protein: CASRSDRGQETQYF; CDR3 DNA: TGCGCCAGCAGATCGGACAGGGGGCAAGAGACCCAGTACTTC
D gene: .; V gene: TRBV7-9; J gene: TRBJ2-7; clone size: .; CDR3 length: 11; CDR3 protein: CASSSTEEQYF; CDR3 DNA: TGTGCCAGCAGCTCCACTGAAGAGCAGTACTTC
D gene: TRBD1; V gene: TRBV3-1/TRBV3-2; J gene: TRBJ2-6; clone size: few; CDR3 length: 15; CDR3 protein: CASSRTGTGANVLTF; CDR3 DNA: TGTGCCAGCAGCCGGACAGGGACTGGGGCCAACGTCCTGACTTTC